This T cell receptor (beta chain) was profiled in a study of Graves' ophthalmopathy and Graves' hyperthyroidism. Across the study: The authors collected peripheral blood at initial diagnosis, before any treatment.

A remark on this clonotype: As yet, its antigen is unknown.

The authors amplified TCR beta CDR3 regions from RNA transcripts. First-round RT-PCR with HTBI primers preceded a second-round multiplex PCR. TCRdb redid the calling of the multiplex PCR reads with MiXCR, one entry per CDR3 protein. The sample yields about 740,000 distinct CDR3 sequences, 40% seen once. Trimming took off 2 bases at V and 1 base at J, with 7 bases between the two ends. Germline V gene data show CDR1 as SGHTA and CDR2 as FQGNSA. The CDR3 length is 14 residues. The study, taken as a whole, reports: Most expanded thyroid clonotypes above 0.001 frequency also appeared in blood. A model of 13 signatures distinguished ophthalmopathy from stable hyperthyroidism at approximately 90% sensitivity and 70% to 84% specificity.

Sequenced sample: peripheral blood. The TCR comes from an adult man with Graves' ophthalmopathy. This chain uses TRBV7-2 with TRBJ2-3, with D perhaps assigned TRBD1 or TRBD2 (5 bases each). The chain's CDR3 is CASSLKGRTDTQYF. The CDR3 DNA reads as TGTGCCAGCAGCTTAAAGGGACGCACAGATACGCAGTATTTT.